These 31 T cell receptor beta chains came from one sample sequenced in a study of beta chain features in type 1 diabetes. The study reverse transcribed the entire isolated RNA, so it sequenced expressed TCRB transcripts. Sequenced by immunoSEQ multiplex PCR; TCRdb stores in-frame clones only, minus some. The table shows over 700,000 clones, with 15% to 20% occurring only once. The sequenced sample was naive CD4+ T cells from blood. These receptors all come from a young woman in good health.

The chain joins TRBV4-2 to TRBJ2-5; 8 bases line up with TRBD1. The CDR3 spans 13 residues. Germline CDR1 LGHNA, CDR2 YNFKEQ. The V segment lost 6 bases and the J segment 5 bases; nucleotides outside the gene matches: 5. In nucleotides, the CDR3 is TGTGCCAGCAGTCGGGACAGGTCGGAGACCCAGTACTTC. Encoded protein: CASSRDRSETQYF.

This clone was seen a handful of times. The gene calls are TRBV5-1 and TRBJ2-3; D might be TRBD2 (6 bases). This CDR3 has 16 residues. Germline V gene sequence: CDR1 SGHRS, CDR2 YFSETQ. Trimming cost V 7 bases and J 0 bases, with 18 bases left between them. The DNA of the CDR3 is TGCGCCAGCCGCCTATTAGGCGGGGATAGCACAGATACGCAGTATTTT. This translates into CASRLLGGDSTDTQYF.

The chain has TRBV2 and TRBJ2-3; the D is unclear. CDR1 and CDR2 (germline): SNHLY, FYNNEI. V lost 7 bases and J 11 bases, leaving 10 bases between the germline ends. The CDR3 covers 10 residues. The CDR3 protein is CASITKRQYF. In DNA form, the CDR3 reads TGTGCCAGCATAACAAAACGGCAGTATTTT.

This clone has only a few counts. This CDR3 is CASSTSAGVGFEYF. The CDR3 region has the DNA TGTGCCAGCAGCACCTCAGCGGGAGTCGGGTTTGAGTACTTC. The chain couples TRBV7-8 to TRBJ2-7, with 8 nucleotides matching TRBD2. This CDR3 contains 14 residues. J was trimmed by 11 bases and V by 5 bases; bases with no gene match: 14. In germline, CDR1 is SGHVS, CDR2 FQNEAQ. Full variable domain (outside the CDR3, taken from reference TRBV7-8 and TRBJ2-7): GAGVSQSPRYKVAKRGQDVALRCDPISGHVSLFWYQQALGQGPEFLTYFQNEAQLDKSGLPSDRFFAERPEGSVSTLKIQRTQQEDSAVYLCASSTSAGVGFEYFGPGTRLTVT.

The V call is TRBV27, the J call TRBJ2-1; 7 bases are shared with TRBD2. The CDR3 consists of 17 residues. The V and J ends lost 5 bases and 0 bases, in that order; junction bases with no gene match: 10. From germline, CDR1 is MNHEY and CDR2 SMNVEV (reference sequence). CDR3 loop: CASSPWGGRSSYNEQFF. The CDR3, as DNA: TGTGCCAGCAGTCCTTGGGGCGGGAGAAGCTCCTACAATGAGCAGTTCTTC.

This clone has a handful of counts. This same CDR3 is encoded by further DNA sequences in the sample. The chain uses TRBV29-1 and TRBJ2-3; D is tentatively TRBD1 or TRBD2 (6 bases each). Germline values: CDR1 SQVTM, CDR2 ANQGSEA. CDR3 size: 13 residues. Trimming removed 0 bases from V and 6 bases from J, with 10 bases in between. The CDR3 loop is CSVEEGGTDTQYF. CDR3 sequence (DNA): TGCAGCGTTGAAGAAGGGGGGACGGATACGCAGTATTTT.

This clone was counted a few times. The chain joins TRBV9 to TRBJ2-5, with 7 nucleotides matching TRBD1. J lost 5 bases, V lost 3 bases, and 10 bases had no gene match. Germline CDR1 is SGDLS and CDR2 is YYNGEE. The CDR3 is made up of 15 amino acids. DNA for the CDR3: TGTGCCAGCAGCGCCGGGACAGCCGGCGGGGAGACCCAGTACTTC. Its translation is CASSAGTAGGETQYF.

This chain joins TRBV9 and TRBJ2-3, with TRBD1 matching 8 bases. CDR3 length equals 15 residues. Germline V gene sequence: CDR1 SGDLS, CDR2 YYNGEE. The trim removed 2 bases at V and 4 bases at J, leaving 6 bases unmatched. The CDR3 nucleotides are TGTGCCAGCAGCGTGGTGACAGGGGTGGCAGATACGCAGTATTTT. It yields the protein CASSVVTGVADTQYF.

The chain couples TRBV5-4 to TRBJ2-2; TRBD2 matches at 7 bases. Germline V gives CDR1 SGHNT, CDR2 YYREEE (reference sequence). V lost 4 bases, J lost 0 bases, and 3 bases stayed unmatched. The CDR3 has 15 residues. The CDR3 DNA reads TGTGCCAGCAGCCCCGGACTAGCGAACACCGGGGAGCTGTTTTTT. It encodes CASSPGLANTGELFF.

The chain uses TRBV28 and TRBJ1-2; no definite D call. V lost 3 bases to trimming and J lost 2 bases, with 4 bases between them. Germline CDR1 and CDR2: MDHEN and SYDVKM. This CDR3 has 12 amino acids. CDR3 DNA: TGTGCCAGCAGTTTTAAGAACTATGGCTACACCTTC. Translating gives CASSFKNYGYTF.

This clone has more than one count but fewer than ten. This rearrangement joins TRBV11-2 to TRBJ2-7, with TRBD1 as a possible D gene (5 bases). In germline, CDR1 is SGHAT, CDR2 FQNNGV. The CDR3 covers 15 residues. Trimming took 0 bases from V and 2 from J, leaving 11 bases between them. DNA for the CDR3: TGTGCCAGCAGCTTAGATCCAGGGCTCACCTACGAGCAGTACTTC. It yields the protein CASSLDPGLTYEQYF.

The CDR3 DNA reads as TGTGCCAGCAGCGTACAGGGAGAGACGAATGAGCAGTTCTTC. Protein: CASSVQGETNEQFF. The J gene is TRBJ2-1, the V gene TRBV9; tentatively, D is TRBD1 or TRBD2 (5 bases each). The CDR3 contains 14 residues. V dropped 1 base and J dropped 7 bases, with 12 bases sitting between them. Germline V gives CDR1 SGDLS, CDR2 YYNGEE.

V and J are TRBV11-2 and TRBJ2-5, with D possibly being TRBD1 (5 bases). The V end lost 1 base, the J end lost 4 bases, and 19 bases lay between the germline ends. Germline CDR1 and CDR2: SGHAT and FQNNGV. The CDR3 runs 17 residues. In DNA form, the CDR3 reads TGTGCCAGCAGCTTAGGGCTTGGGGCGTTAGCAGGAGAGACCCAGTACTTC. Protein product: CASSLGLGALAGETQYF.

The chain joins TRBV5-4 to TRBJ2-7; the D gene could be TRBD1 or TRBD2 (5 bases each). Germline-derived CDR1 and CDR2 are SGHNT and YYREEE (reference sequence). CDR3 length equals 15 residues. The V and J ends lost 4 bases and 4 bases respectively, with 18 bases between them. The CDR3 here is CASSSRAGAVYEQYF. The CDR3 DNA reads as TGTGCCAGCAGCAGCCGGGCCGGGGCGGTATACGAGCAGTACTTC.

The chain combines TRBV28 with TRBJ2-7; D unresolved. The CDR3 is made up of 14 amino acids. Trimming left V 3 bases short and J 0 bases short, with 9 bases between. CDR1 is MDHEN and CDR2 is SYDVKM in the germline V gene. This CDR3 is CASSFVAISYEQYF. As DNA, the CDR3 is TGTGCCAGCAGTTTTGTTGCGATCTCCTACGAGCAGTACTTC.

The sample holds a few counts of this clone. The genes are TRBV7-9 and TRBJ2-7, with 8 bases that match TRBD1. This CDR3 region has 18 residues. The germline V gene encodes CDR1 SEHNR and CDR2 FQNEAQ (reference sequence). V dropped 2 bases and J dropped 1; count of bases not matched to a gene: 13. The CDR3 loop reads CASSLRPGTGGPSYEQYF. The DNA for the CDR3 is TGTGCCAGCAGCTTACGTCCCGGCACAGGGGGACCGTCCTACGAGCAGTACTTC.

This clone was detected once. The CDR3 region has the DNA TGTGCCAGCAGTTCAGGGGTCGGGACTGAAGCTTTCTTT. It codes for CASSSGVGTEAFF. V gene TRBV6-5 combines with J gene TRBJ1-1; weak D call: TRBD1 (6 bases). This CDR3 contains 13 residues. The germline CDR1 and CDR2 sequences are MNHEY and SVGAGI. The V end lost 4 bases, the J end lost 5 bases, and 11 bases lay between the germline ends.

This clone was counted between two and nine times. The gene calls are TRBV7-9 and TRBJ2-1, with 7 nucleotides matching TRBD2. Per the germline V gene, CDR1 is SEHNR and CDR2 is FQNEAQ (reference sequence). The CDR3 covers 17 residues. J lost 8 bases, V lost 1 base, and 14 bases had no gene match. The CDR3, as DNA: TGTGCCAGCAGCTTAGGGCGTCGCGGGAGCCCCCTCGATGAGCAGTTCTTC. Encoded protein: CASSLGRRGSPLDEQFF.

There are a few counts of this clone. The chain links TRBV4-3 to TRBJ2-1; TRBD2 matches at 15 bases. Germline V gives CDR1 LGHNA, CDR2 YSLEER. V lost 5 bases, J lost 7 bases, and 6 bases stayed unmatched. CDR3 length equals 16 residues. CDR3 sequence reads: CASSYTGTSGRNEQFF. As DNA, the CDR3 is TGCGCCAGCAGCTACACCGGGACTAGCGGGAGGAATGAGCAGTTCTTC.

The chain couples TRBV6-5 to TRBJ2-1, with no clear D. Trimming pared 0 bases from V and 7 bases from J, leaving 13 bases between. CDR3 length: 15 amino acids. Germline V gives CDR1 MNHEY, CDR2 SVGAGI. The CDR3 is CASSYSGPNLNEQFF. The CDR3 DNA reads as TGTGCCAGCAGTTACTCGGGTCCCAATTTAAATGAGCAGTTCTTC.

V is TRBV7-9 and J is TRBJ2-3; tentatively, D is TRBD1 (6 bases). V was cut by 2 bases and J by 0 bases, with 9 bases left in between. Germline-derived CDR1 and CDR2 are SEHNR and FQNEAQ (reference sequence). The CDR3 contains 15 residues. The CDR3 bases are TGTGCCAGCAGCTTAAGGCAGGGGAGCACAGATACGCAGTATTTT. This sequence encodes CASSLRQGSTDTQYF.

V and J are TRBV4-2 and TRBJ2-7, with 8 positions matching TRBD1. CDR1 is LGHNA, CDR2 YNFKEQ, per germline. Trimming removed 5 bases from V and 3 bases from J; junction bases left unmatched: 3. The CDR3 contains 13 residues. The CDR3 region is CASSGQGGYEQYF. The CDR3 bases are TGTGCCAGCAGCGGACAGGGCGGCTACGAGCAGTACTTC.

In its sample, this clone was seen a few times. This chain links TRBV11-2 with TRBJ2-7; D gene ambiguous. The germline V gene encodes CDR1 SGHAT and CDR2 FQNNGV. This CDR3 is built from 12 residues. V was trimmed by 1 base and J by 3 bases, leaving 4 bases between them. The CDR3 nucleotides are TGTGCCAGCAGCTTAGCTCTCTACGAGCAGTACTTC. It codes for CASSLALYEQYF.

The table lists this clone with a few counts. V is TRBV19 and J is TRBJ1-5; no reliable D call. The CDR3 runs 16 residues. Deletions cut 5 bases from V and 0 bases from J, with 14 bases between. CDR1 is LNHDA, CDR2 SQIVND, per germline (reference sequence). The CDR3 nucleotides are TGTGCCAGTAGTCCGGGTCGCGAACCTAGCAATCAGCCCCAGCATTTT. Encoded protein: CASSPGREPSNQPQHF.

CDR3 sequence reads: CASSPGLAGDYEQYF. The DNA of the CDR3 is TGCGCCAGCAGCCCCGGACTAGCGGGAGACTACGAGCAGTACTTC. The chain couples TRBV5-1 to TRBJ2-7, with 13 positions matching TRBD2. Trimming at V came to 4 bases and at J to 3 bases, leaving 4 bases not matched to a gene. This CDR3 is 15 amino acids long. The germline V gene encodes CDR1 SGHRS and CDR2 YFSETQ.

Concerning this clone itself: This specimen includes other DNA sequences encoding the same CDR3. This chain connects TRBV6-1 to TRBJ2-7; 8 nucleotides line up with TRBD1. V gave up 6 bases and J gave up 4 bases; unmatched junction bases: 8. Germline assignment: CDR1 MNHNS and CDR2 SASEGT. CDR3 length: 14 amino acids. CDR3 amino acids: CASRSGTGVYEQYF. The CDR3 region has the DNA TGTGCCAGCAGATCCGGGACAGGAGTTTACGAGCAGTACTTC.

This sequence joins TRBV10-3 and TRBJ2-1; D perhaps matches TRBD2 (6 bases). The CDR3 has 13 amino acids. Looked up from germline, CDR1 is ENHRY and CDR2 is SYGVKD. With 4 bases removed from V and 4 bases from J, the gap between germline ends came to 8 bases. The CDR3 is CAISGRGYNEQFF. The CDR3 nucleotides are TGTGCCATCAGTGGGAGGGGATACAATGAGCAGTTCTTC.

This clone came up a few times. This chain links TRBV28 with TRBJ1-5; D is perhaps TRBD1 (5 bases). The CDR3 is 12 amino acids. The germline V and J ends were trimmed by 6 bases and 9 bases, with 12 bases remaining between them. Looked up from germline, CDR1 is MDHEN and CDR2 is SYDVKM. CDR3 in amino acids: CASRAGPRPQHF. CDR3 nucleotide sequence: TGTGCCAGCAGGGCAGGGCCGAGGCCCCAGCATTTT.

The genes are TRBV27 and TRBJ2-3; TRBD1 matches 7 bases. This CDR3 is built from 16 residues. The V and J ends lost 0 bases and 2 bases, in that order; junction bases with no gene match: 5. Germline loops: CDR1 MNHEY, CDR2 SMNVEV (reference sequence). The CDR3 reads CASSLSTGAATDTQYF. DNA of the CDR3: TGTGCCAGCAGTTTATCTACAGGGGCAGCCACAGATACGCAGTATTTT.

The rearrangement links TRBV6-1 to TRBJ1-5, with D maybe TRBD1 (5 bases). There are 14 residues in the CDR3. Per the germline V gene, CDR1 is MNHNS and CDR2 is SASEGT. Between the trimmed V and J ends, which lost 7 bases and 6 bases, there was a span of 16 bases. CDR3 in amino acids: CASMNPGRSQPQHF. In nucleotides, the CDR3 is TGTGCCAGCATGAATCCAGGGCGCAGTCAGCCCCAGCATTTT.

This clone was counted only a few times. The chain uses TRBV7-9 and TRBJ2-2; D is undetermined. The CDR3 runs to 15 residues. V dropped 7 bases and J dropped 1 base, with 13 bases sitting between them. The V gene's germline CDR1 is SEHNR and CDR2 FQNEAQ (reference sequence). The CDR3 sequence: CASILGYQNTGELFF. As DNA, the CDR3 is TGTGCCAGCATCCTCGGGTATCAGAACACCGGGGAGCTGTTTTTT.